A single T cell receptor beta chain is shown here with its context. Its specificity is not known. The sample is drawn from a study of shared clonotypes between healthy human individuals. Across the study: A couple of female and a few male donors aged 18 to 49 were enrolled. Researchers assigned three CD4 naive, three CD4 memory, two CD8 naive and one CD8 memory plate to each donor.

Each donor was a Caucasian adult residing in Nashville, Tennessee. Study-level findings and limits: Across subsets, estimated richness was generally greater for naive than for memory populations.

The assay was immunoSEQ multiplex PCR, and TCRdb's table has in-frame clones only and misses some. This table holds some 2,000,000 clones, 90% to 95% found once. The CDR3 loop spans 14 amino acids. The germline gives CDR1 MNHEY, CDR2 SVGAGI. Trimming removed 5 bases at V and 4 bases at J, with 14 bases between. The chain is built from TRBV6-5 and TRBJ1-2, with D possibly matching TRBD1 (6 bases). Sequencing was done on a sample of naive CD4+ T cells sorted from blood. Subset denoted: CD45RA+ positively selected. The TCR comes from a man aged 18 to 30 in good health. The CDR3 region has the DNA TGTGCCAGCAGTCCCTCAGGGGACTTCTATGGCTACACCTTC. It specifies CASSPSGDFYGYTF.